This TCR beta chain originates from a study of shared clonotypes between healthy human individuals. The CDR3 consists of 13 residues. Germline V CDR1 and CDR2: MNHEY, SVGAGI. The V gene lost 10 bases and the J gene lost 2 bases, with 15 bases spanning the gap. TCRdb's copy holds only in-frame clones and misses some; the assay was immunoSEQ multiplex PCR. The table includes about 2.1 million clones, about 93% detected once. Terminally differentiated effector memory CD45RA+ cells were excluded by CCR7 positive selection of CD45RO-negative cells. The rearrangement links TRBV6-5 to TRBJ2-7; no firm D call. Sample: naive CD8+ T cells from PBMCs. This receptor was obtained from a man between 18 and 35 years old in good health. Some clones in this sample may be carry-over from other donors' samples. CDR3 protein: CATKPGETYEQYF. The CDR3 DNA is TGTGCCACCAAGCCTGGAGAAACCTACGAGCAGTACTTC.